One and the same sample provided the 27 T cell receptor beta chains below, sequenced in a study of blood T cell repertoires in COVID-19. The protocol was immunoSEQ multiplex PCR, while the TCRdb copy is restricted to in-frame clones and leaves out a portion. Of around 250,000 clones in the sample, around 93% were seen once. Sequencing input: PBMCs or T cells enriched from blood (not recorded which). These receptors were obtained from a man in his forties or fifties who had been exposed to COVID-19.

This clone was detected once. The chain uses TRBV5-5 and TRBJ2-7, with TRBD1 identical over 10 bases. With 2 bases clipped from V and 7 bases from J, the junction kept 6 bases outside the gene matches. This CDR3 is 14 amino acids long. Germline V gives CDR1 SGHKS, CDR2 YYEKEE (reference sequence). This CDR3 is CASSFGTGVGEQYF. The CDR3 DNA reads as TGTGCCAGCAGCTTCGGGACAGGGGTCGGAGAGCAGTACTTC.

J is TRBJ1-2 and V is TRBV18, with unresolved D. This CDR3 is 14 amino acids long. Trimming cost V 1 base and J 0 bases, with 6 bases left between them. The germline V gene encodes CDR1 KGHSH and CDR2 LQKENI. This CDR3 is CASSPLQANYGYTF. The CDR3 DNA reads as TGTGCCAGCTCACCACTCCAGGCTAACTATGGCTACACCTTC.

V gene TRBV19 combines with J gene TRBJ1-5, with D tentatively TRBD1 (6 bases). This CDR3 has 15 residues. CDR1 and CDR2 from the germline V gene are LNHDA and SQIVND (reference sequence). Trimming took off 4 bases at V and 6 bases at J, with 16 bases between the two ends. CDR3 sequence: CASSSQTGRGQPQHF. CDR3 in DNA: TGTGCCAGTAGTAGTCAGACAGGACGAGGTCAGCCCCAGCATTTT.

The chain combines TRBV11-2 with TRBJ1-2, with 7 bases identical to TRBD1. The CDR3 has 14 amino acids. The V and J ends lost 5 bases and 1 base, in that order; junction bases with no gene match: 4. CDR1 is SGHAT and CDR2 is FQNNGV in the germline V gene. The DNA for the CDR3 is TGTGCCAGCAGCGTGACAGGGAATAACTATGGCTACACCTTC. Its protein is CASSVTGNNYGYTF.

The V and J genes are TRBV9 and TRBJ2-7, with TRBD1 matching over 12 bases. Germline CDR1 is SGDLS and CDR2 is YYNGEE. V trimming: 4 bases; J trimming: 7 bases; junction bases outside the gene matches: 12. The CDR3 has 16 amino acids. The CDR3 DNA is TGTGCCAGCAGCCACGCCTCGGGACAGGGGGCGTTGGAGCAGTACTTC. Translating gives CASSHASGQGALEQYF.

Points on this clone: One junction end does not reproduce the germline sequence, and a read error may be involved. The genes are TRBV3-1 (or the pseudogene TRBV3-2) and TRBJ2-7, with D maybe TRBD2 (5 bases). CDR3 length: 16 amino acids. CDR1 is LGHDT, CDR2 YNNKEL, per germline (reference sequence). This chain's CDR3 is CASSQDLAVQLYEQYF. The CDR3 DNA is TGTGCCAGCAGTCAAGATCTAGCAGTTCAACTTTACGAGCAGTACTTC.

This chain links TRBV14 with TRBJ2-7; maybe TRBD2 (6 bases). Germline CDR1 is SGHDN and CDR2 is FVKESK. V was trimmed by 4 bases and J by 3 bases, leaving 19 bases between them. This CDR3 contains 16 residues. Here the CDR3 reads CASSPSGLLVCYEQYF. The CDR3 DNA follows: TGTGCCAGCAGCCCCTCGGGACTTCTAGTATGCTACGAGCAGTACTTC.

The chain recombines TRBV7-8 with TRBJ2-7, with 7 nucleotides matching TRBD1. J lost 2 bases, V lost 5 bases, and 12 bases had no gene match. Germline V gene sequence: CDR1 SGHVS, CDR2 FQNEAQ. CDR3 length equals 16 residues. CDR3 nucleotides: TGTGCCAGCAGCCCCCTCGACGGGACAGCCGCCTACGAGCAGTACTTC. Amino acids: CASSPLDGTAAYEQYF. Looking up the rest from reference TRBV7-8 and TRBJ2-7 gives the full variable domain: GAGVSQSPRYKVAKRGQDVALRCDPISGHVSLFWYQQALGQGPEFLTYFQNEAQLDKSGLPSDRFFAERPEGSVSTLKIQRTQQEDSAVYLCASSPLDGTAAYEQYFGPGTRLTVT.

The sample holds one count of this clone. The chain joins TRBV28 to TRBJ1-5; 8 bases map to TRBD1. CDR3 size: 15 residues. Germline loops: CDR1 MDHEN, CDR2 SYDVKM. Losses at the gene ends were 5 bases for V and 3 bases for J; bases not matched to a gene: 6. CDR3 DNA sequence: TGTGCCAGCAGTACGGGACAGGAGGTCAATCAGCCCCAGCATTTT. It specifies CASSTGQEVNQPQHF.

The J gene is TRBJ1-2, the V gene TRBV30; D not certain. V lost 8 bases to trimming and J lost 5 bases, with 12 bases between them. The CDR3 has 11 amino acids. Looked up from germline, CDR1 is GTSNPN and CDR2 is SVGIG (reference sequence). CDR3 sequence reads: CALAGLYGYTF. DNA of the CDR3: TGTGCCCTCGCAGGTCTATATGGCTACACCTTC.

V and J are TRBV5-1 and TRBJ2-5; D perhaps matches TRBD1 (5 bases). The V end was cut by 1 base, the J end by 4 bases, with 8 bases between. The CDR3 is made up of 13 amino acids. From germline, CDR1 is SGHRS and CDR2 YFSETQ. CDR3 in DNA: TGCGCCAGCAGCTTGCGAAGGGGAGAGACCCAGTACTTC. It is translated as CASSLRRGETQYF. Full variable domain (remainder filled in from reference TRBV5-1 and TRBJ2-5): KAGVTQTPRYLIKTRGQQVTLSCSPISGHRSVSWYQQTPGQGLQFLFEYFSETQRNKGNFPGRFSGRQFSNSRSEMNVSTLELGDSALYLCASSLRRGETQYFGPGTRLLVL.

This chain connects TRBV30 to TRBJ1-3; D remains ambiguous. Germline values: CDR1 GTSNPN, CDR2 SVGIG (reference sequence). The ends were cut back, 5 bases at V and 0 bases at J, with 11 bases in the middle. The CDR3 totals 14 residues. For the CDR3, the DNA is TGTGCCTGGGGGGTTCGGAGCTCTGGAAACACCATATATTTT. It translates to CAWGVRSSGNTIYF.

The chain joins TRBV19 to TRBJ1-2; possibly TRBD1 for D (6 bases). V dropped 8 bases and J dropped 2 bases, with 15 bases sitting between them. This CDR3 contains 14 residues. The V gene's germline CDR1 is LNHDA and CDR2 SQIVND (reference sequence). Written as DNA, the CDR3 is TGTGCCAGTTGCCATTGGGACACCAACTATGGCTACACCTTC. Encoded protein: CASCHWDTNYGYTF.

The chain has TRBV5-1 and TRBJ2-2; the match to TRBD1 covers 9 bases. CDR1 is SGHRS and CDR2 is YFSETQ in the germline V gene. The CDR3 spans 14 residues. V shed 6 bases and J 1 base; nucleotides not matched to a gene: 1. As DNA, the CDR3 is TGCGCCAGCAAGGGACAGGGGAACACCGGGGAGCTGTTTTTT. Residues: CASKGQGNTGELFF.

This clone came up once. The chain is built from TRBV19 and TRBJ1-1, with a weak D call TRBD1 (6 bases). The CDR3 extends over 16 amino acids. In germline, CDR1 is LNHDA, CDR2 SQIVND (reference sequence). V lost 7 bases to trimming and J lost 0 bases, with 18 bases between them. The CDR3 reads CASTKRAGDMNTEAFF. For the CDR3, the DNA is TGTGCCAGTACCAAAAGGGCAGGGGATATGAACACTGAAGCTTTCTTT.

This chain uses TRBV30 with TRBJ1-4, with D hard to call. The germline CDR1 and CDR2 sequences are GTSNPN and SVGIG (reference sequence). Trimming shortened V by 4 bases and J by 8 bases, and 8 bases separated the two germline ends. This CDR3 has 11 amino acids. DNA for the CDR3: TGTGCCTGGAACCCGGGAGAAAAACTGTTTTTT. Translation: CAWNPGEKLFF.

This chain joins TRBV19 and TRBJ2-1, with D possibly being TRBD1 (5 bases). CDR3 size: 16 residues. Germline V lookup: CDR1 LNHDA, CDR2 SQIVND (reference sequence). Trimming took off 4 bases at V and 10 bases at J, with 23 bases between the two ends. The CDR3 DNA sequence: TGTGCCAGTAGTAGGCAGGGATGGTATAGTCCTGGCGAGCAGTTCTTC. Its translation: CASSRQGWYSPGEQFF.

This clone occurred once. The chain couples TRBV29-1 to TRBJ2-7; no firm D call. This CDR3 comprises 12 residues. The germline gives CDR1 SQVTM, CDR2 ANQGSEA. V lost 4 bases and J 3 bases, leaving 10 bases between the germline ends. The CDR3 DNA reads TGCAGCGTTGCGTACAGCATCTACGAGCAGTACTTC. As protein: CSVAYSIYEQYF.

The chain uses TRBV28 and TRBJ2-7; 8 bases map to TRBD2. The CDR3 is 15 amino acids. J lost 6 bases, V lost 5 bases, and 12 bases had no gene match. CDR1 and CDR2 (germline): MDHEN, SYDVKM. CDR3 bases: TGTGCCAGCAGTCCCCGGAGAGCGGGAGATATCGAGCAGTACTTC. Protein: CASSPRRAGDIEQYF.

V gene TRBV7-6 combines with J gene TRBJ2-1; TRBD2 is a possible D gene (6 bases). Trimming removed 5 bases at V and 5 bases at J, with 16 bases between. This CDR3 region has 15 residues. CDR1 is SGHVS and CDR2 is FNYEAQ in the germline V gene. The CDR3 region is CASSPIGLANNEQFF. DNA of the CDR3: TGTGCCAGCAGCCCCATAGGGCTAGCGAACAATGAGCAGTTCTTC.

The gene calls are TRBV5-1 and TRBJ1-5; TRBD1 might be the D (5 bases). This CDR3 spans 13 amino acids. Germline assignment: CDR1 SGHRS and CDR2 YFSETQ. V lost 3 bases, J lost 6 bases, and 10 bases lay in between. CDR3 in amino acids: CASSSSGPQPQHF. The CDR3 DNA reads TGCGCCAGCAGCTCGTCAGGGCCTCAGCCCCAGCATTTT. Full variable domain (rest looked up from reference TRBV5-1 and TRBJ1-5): KAGVTQTPRYLIKTRGQQVTLSCSPISGHRSVSWYQQTPGQGLQFLFEYFSETQRNKGNFPGRFSGRQFSNSRSEMNVSTLELGDSALYLCASSSSGPQPQHFGDGTRLSIL.

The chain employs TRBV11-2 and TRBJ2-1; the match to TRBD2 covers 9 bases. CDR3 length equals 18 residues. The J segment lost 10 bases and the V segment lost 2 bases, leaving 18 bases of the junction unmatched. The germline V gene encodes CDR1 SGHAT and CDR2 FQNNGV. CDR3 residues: CASSLRYSGGVPGGEQFF. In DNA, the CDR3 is TGTGCCAGCAGCTTACGTTATAGCGGGGGAGTACCTGGAGGGGAGCAGTTCTTC.

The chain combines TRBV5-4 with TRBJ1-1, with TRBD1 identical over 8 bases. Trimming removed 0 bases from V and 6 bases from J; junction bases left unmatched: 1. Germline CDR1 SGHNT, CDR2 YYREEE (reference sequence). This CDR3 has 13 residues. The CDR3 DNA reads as TGTGCCAGCAGCTTGGCAGGGGGCGCTGAAGCTTTCTTT. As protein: CASSLAGGAEAFF.

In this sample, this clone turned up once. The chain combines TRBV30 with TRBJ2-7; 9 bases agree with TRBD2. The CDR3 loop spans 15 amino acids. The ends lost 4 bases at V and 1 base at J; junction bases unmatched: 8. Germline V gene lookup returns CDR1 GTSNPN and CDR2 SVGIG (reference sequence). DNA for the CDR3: TGTGCCTGGACCCGAGGCGGGGGGGGATCCTACGAGCAGTACTTC. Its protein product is CAWTRGGGGSYEQYF.

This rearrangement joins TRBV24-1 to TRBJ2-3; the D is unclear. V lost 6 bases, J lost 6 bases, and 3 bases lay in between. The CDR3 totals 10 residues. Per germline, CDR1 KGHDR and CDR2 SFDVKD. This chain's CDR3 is CATSLDTQYF. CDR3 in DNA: TGTGCCACCAGTCTGGATACGCAGTATTTT.

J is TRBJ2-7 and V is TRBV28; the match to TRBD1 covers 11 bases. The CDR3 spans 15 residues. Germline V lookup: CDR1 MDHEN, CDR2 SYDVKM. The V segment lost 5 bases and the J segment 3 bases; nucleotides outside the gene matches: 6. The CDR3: CASSLAGQGGYEQYF. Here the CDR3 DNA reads TGTGCCAGCAGTCTGGCGGGACAGGGGGGCTACGAGCAGTACTTC.

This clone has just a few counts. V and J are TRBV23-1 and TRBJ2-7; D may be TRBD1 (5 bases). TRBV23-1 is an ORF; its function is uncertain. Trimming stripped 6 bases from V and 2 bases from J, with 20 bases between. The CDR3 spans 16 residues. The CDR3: CASSEGQGSLTYEQYF. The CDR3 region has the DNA TGCGCCAGCAGCGAAGGTCAGGGTTCCCTAACCTACGAGCAGTACTTC.